These T cell receptor beta chains were read from a single sample in a study of human thymus T cells. Libraries were prepared by immunoSEQ multiplex PCR; TCRdb keeps only in-frame clonotypes and omits some of them. The sample consists of fewer than 85,000 clones, roughly 94% of them appearing once. Sequences were obtained from thymus tissue. Receptors were obtained from a girl less than two years old with a congenital heart defect but otherwise immunologically healthy. Both conserved end residues are part of each CDR3.

V: TRBV27
CDR3: CASSSSYTIPYEQYF

V: TRBV7-9
CDR3: CASSLITGGGNEQFF

V: TRBV10-3
CDR3: CAISDPGGQETQYF

V: TRBV15
CDR3: CATSRDLPRAPSSGNTIYF

V: TRBV23-1
CDR3: CASSQWPDRVWANEKLFF

V: TRBV27
CDR3: CASSSVPIARGLAGAYYEQYF

V: TRBV27
CDR3: CASSFGTGEAFF

V: TRBV5-4
CDR3: CASSLMTGKTYEQYF

V: TRBV28
CDR3: CASSLCMLDRKGASGNTIYF

V: TRBV11-1
CDR3: CASSHKDPRGFNEQFF

V: TRBV4-1
CDR3: CASSQGRKREGGDTQYF

V: TRBV6-5
CDR3: CASSWSQGGNTIYF

V: TRBV29-1
CDR3: CSVTLTVPGLEQYF

V: TRBV4-1
CDR3: CASSQQMTYEQYF

V: TRBV5-6
CDR3: CASSPKSAGAGETQYF

V: TRBV19
CDR3: CASSPRHTDTQYF

V: TRBV2
CDR3: CASNHPGVQETQYF

V: TRBV6-1
CDR3: CASSPGTGDGQPQHF

V: TRBV7-3
CDR3: CASSLQVTGANTGELFF

V: TRBV5-1
CDR3: CASSYTGQGAYGYTF

V: TRBV4-2
CDR3: CASSPGRNNEAFF

V: TRBV7-4
CDR3: CASSPRTQASGSSYEQYF

V: TRBV14
CDR3: CASSYARLEQFF

V: TRBV27
CDR3: CASSLDRVDSDEQYF

V: TRBV6-5
CDR3: CASSYSAGHSYEQYF

V: TRBV7-9
CDR3: CASSLAQRTGTRDTGELFF

V: TRBV4-3
CDR3: CASSQEDGAYGYTF

V: TRBV28
CDR3: CASKFSPGQSSYEQYF

V: TRBV7-3
CDR3: CASSPTGRGTEAFF

V: TRBV28
CDR3: CASSFRPSYEQYF

V: TRBV5-1
CDR3: CASSLTSGLVNEQFF

V: TRBV7-9
CDR3: CASSPPGKVRGCYTF

V: TRBV11-2
CDR3: CASSLDDRINEKLFF

V: TRBV5-4
CDR3: CASTSLSGNTIYF

V: TRBV20-1
CDR3: CSARVNEAFF

V: TRBV7-9
CDR3: CASSLEASKGSHEQYF

V: TRBV4-3
CDR3: CASSPGTSGSSGTQYF

V: TRBV5-8
CDR3: CASSPDSGGYGYTF

V: TRBV7-9
CDR3: CASSSNRADTEAFF

V: TRBV27
CDR3: CASSPGQGAGDQPQHF

V: TRBV30
CDR3: CAWSAAAGNSYEQYF

V: TRBV4-3
CDR3: CASSLWTGGRNTEAFF

V: TRBV4-1
CDR3: CASSQDFAAPYYNEQFF

V: TRBV6-4
CDR3: CASRRNAGAPDTQYF

V: TRBV18
CDR3: CASSPPQGGEQFF

V: TRBV20-1
CDR3: CSAGEQYF

V: TRBV12-5
CDR3: CASGPGQGDEKLFF

V: TRBV7-3
CDR3: CASSLTIGEPNTEAFF